This T cell receptor beta chain appears in the sequencing data of a study of blood T cell repertoires in COVID-19 (dated by TCRdb to the early 2020s). Notes on the research overall: The collaborator samples originated in the United States, Italy and Spain and spanned the acute and convalescent phases of COVID-19. The material from the prospective study consisted of cDNA or gDNA derived from T cells, B-cell-depleted T cells, or PBMCs. The dataset comprised deeply sampled blood TCRbeta repertoires from subjects exposed to, actively infected with, or recovered from COVID-19. A freely available public database, intended as a resource for researchers studying the immune response to SARS-CoV-2, is where the repertoires were released. Samples came from the ongoing ImmuneRACE study (first 160 participants) plus 1,254 subjects from 6 global collaborators. A de-identified subject ID, COVID-19 status, age in years and sex were almost always included in the sample metadata. Where available, HLA class I and class II types were obtained from metadata supplied by the sample provider rather than from assay-based typing.

One collaborating source in Seattle enrolled patients during active infection and followed them longitudinally through the course of disease. Each collaborating institution followed its own protocols to collect whole blood in K2EDTA tubes. For TCRbeta analysis, collaborators shipped samples in one of three forms: frozen whole blood, isolated PBMCs, or DNA extracted from either of those sample types. Worth noting for this clone: Its specific antigen is unknown. Base qualities are missing; no much larger clone stands one base away.

Beyond this particular receptor, the publication reports: Clinical and demographic metadata were provided uncurated, with the amount varying by source and participant.

The immunoSEQ Assay, a bias-controlled multiplex PCR, was used to amplify TCRbeta CDR3 regions from genomic DNA. On the authors' methods: The number of nucleated cells in each sample was estimated from the amplification of reference gene primers within the assay. To quantify the absolute abundance of each unique TCRbeta CDR3 rearrangement, sequence reads were collapsed and filtered. Productive Simpson clonality was computed per sample as the square root of Simpson's diversity index over productive rearrangements. Not all clones reach the TCRdb copy of this immuneACCESS table, which keeps in-frame sequences only. Checked studies attribute under half of the gap to unresolved V genes and leave the rest unexplained. The V and J calls and clone size were taken over from that table, and D and trimming were inferred from the DNA. This sample has roughly 140,000 clones in its table, and 80% to 90% of those were observed once. Around 8.1% of the sample is taken by the ten largest.

The CDR3 spans 13 residues, from the cysteine through the phenylalanine. Only the CDR3 DNA is retained, 39 bases long and in frame from the first base. The germline V gene (reference sequence) gives CDR1 as MNHNY and CDR2 as SVGAGI. The germline V and J ends show losses of 6 bases and 7 bases respectively, and no gene match explains 5 bases of the junction. The V and J segments used are TRBV6-6 and TRBJ2-2, and 7 bases in between align with TRBD1. What was sequenced was peripheral blood. The clonotype originates from a woman between 55 and 75 years old with COVID-19, enrolled during active disease. The CDR3 corresponds to CASRGTAGGELFF. The nucleotides read TGTGCCAGCAGGGGGACAGCCGGCGGGGAGCTGTTTTTT.